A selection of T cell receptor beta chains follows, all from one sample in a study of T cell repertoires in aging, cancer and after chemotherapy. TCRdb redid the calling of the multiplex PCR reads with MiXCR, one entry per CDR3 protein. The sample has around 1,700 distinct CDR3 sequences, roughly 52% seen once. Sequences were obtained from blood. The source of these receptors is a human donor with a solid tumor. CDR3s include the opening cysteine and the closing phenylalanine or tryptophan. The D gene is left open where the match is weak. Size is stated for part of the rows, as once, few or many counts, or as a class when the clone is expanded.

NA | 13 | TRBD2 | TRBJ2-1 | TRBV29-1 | CSVLPGGYNEQFF | TGCAGCGTCCTCCCGGGGGGCTACAATGAGCAGTTCTTC
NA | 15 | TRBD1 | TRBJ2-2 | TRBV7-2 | CASSPQGASTGELFF | TGTGCCAGCAGTCCACAGGGGGCAAGCACCGGGGAGCTGTTTTTT
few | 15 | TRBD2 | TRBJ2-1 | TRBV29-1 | CSVRGGLARNNEQFF | TGCAGCGTTAGGGGGGGACTAGCGAGAAATAATGAGCAGTTCTTC
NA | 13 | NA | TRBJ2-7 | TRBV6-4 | CARNTGTCYEQYF | TGTGCCAGGAATACTGGGACATGTTACGAGCAGTACTTC
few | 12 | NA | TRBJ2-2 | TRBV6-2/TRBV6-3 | CANSNSGGELFF | TGTGCCAACTCGAACAGCGGCGGGGAGCTGTTTTTT
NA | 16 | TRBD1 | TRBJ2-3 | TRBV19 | CASSARTGGVRDTQYF | TGTGCCAGTAGTGCCAGGACAGGGGGCGTACGTGATACGCAGTATTTT
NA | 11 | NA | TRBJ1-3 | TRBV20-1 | CSGLAGNTIYF | TGCAGTGGGTTGGCCGGAAACACCATATATTTT
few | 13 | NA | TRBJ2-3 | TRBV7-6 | CASSSRDTDTQYF | TGTGCCAGCAGCTCCCGGGACACAGATACGCAGTATTTT
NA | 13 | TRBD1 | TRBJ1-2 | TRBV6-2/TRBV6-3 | CASSKTGSVGYTF | TGTGCCAGCAGTAAGACAGGGTCCGTCGGCTACACCTTC
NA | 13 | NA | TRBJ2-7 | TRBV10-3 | CAIKEQLVYEQYF | TGTGCCATCAAGGAACAATTAGTCTACGAGCAGTACTTC
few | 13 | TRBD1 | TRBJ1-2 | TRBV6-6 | CASGDRNNYGYTF | TGTGCCAGCGGGGACAGGAATAACTATGGCTACACCTTC
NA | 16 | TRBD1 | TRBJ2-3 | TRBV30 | CAWSGTPGQGADTQYF | TGTGCCTGGAGTGGGACGCCGGGACAGGGGGCAGATACGCAGTATTTT
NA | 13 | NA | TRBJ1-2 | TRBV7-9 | CASSSQPAGGYTF | TGTGCCAGCAGCAGCCAGCCAGCCGGGGGCTACACCTTC
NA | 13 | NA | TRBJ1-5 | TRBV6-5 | CASSRDREGPQHF | TGTGCCAGCAGCCGAGATCGTGAAGGGCCCCAGCATTTT
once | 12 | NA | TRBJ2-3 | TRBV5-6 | CASSLSSDTQYF | TGTGCCAGCAGCTTATCCAGTGATACGCAGTATTTT
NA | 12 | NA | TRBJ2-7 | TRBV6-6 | CASSNPTYEQYF | TGTGCCAGCAGCAATCCGACCTACGAGCAGTACTTC
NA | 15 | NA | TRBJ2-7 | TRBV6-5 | CASNDRGWGSYEQYF | TGTGCCAGCAATGATCGAGGGTGGGGATCCTACGAGCAGTACTTC
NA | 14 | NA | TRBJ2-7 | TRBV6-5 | CASRPETGSYEQYF | TGTGCCAGCAGGCCGGAGACGGGGAGCTACGAGCAGTACTTC
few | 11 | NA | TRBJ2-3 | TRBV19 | CASKGTDTQYF | TGTGCCAGTAAGGGGACAGATACGCAGTATTTT
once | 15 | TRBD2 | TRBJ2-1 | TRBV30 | CAWSVGSSGNNEQFF | TGTGCCTGGAGTGTGGGGTCTAGCGGGAACAATGAGCAGTTCTTC
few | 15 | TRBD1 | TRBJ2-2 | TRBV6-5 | CASSSGTDHPGELFF | TGTGCCAGCAGTTCCGGGACAGACCATCCCGGGGAGCTGTTTTTT
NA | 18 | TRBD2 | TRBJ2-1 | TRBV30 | CAWEPGLVPSRGYNEQFF | TGTGCCTGGGAGCCGGGACTAGTTCCCAGTCGTGGATACAATGAGCAGTTCTTC
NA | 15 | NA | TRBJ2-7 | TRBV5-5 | CASSLGFGGSYEQYF | TGTGCCAGCAGCTTGGGTTTTGGGGGATCCTACGAGCAGTACTTC
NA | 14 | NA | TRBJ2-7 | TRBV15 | CATSRDPKSYEQYF | TGTGCCACCAGCAGAGACCCAAAATCCTACGAGCAGTACTTC